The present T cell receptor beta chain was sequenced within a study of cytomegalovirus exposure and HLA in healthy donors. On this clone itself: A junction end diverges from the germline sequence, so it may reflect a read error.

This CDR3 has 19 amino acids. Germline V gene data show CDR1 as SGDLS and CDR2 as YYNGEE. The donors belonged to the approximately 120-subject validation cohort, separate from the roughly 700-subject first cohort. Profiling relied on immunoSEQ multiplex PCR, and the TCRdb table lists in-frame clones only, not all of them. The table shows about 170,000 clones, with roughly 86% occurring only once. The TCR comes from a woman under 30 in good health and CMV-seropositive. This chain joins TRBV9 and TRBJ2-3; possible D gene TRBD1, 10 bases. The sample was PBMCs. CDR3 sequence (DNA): TGTGCCAGCAGCGTAGGACAGGGGGCCAATAGCGGGAGCAGAGATACGCAGTATTTT. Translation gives CASSVGQGANSGSRDTQYF.